This T cell receptor beta chain was identified in a study of blood T cell repertoires in COVID-19. Using immunoSEQ multiplex PCR, the repertoire was profiled, and TCRdb retains in-frame clones only, with some absent. The table includes about 150,000 clones, roughly nine tenths detected once. Trimming took 5 bases from V and 3 from J, leaving 17 bases between them. From germline, CDR1 is MDHEN and CDR2 SYDVKM. The CDR3 length is 15 residues. V gene TRBV28 combines with J gene TRBJ2-7; tentatively, D is TRBD1 (6 bases). The sequence came from a human donor in a cohort sampled during active COVID-19. The sample comprised peripheral blood. The CDR3, as DNA: TGTGCCAGCAGTCCACCCGACAGGACCTACTACGAGCAGTACTTC. Translated: CASSPPDRTYYEQYF. Full variable domain (missing parts from reference TRBV28 and TRBJ2-7): DVKVTQSSRYLVKRTGEKVFLECVQDMDHENMFWYRQDPGLGLRLIYFSYDVKMKEKGDIPEGYSVSREKKERFSLILESASTNQTSMYLCASSPPDRTYYEQYFGPGTRLTVT.